This paragraph covers one T cell receptor beta chain sequence. Its antigen is not known. The data are from a study of T cell repertoires in cytomegalovirus infection. In the study overall: Shared public TCR beta signatures pointed to both CMV infection and a matching HLA type.

Each CDR3 protein gets one entry after TCRdb re-called the reads with MiXCR. The repertoire holds 450,000 to 650,000 distinct CDR3 sequences, 40% seen once, with over 45% in the top ten. V shed 4 bases, J shed 5 bases, and the junction held 10 bases outside the gene matches. This CDR3 region has 16 residues. CDR1 SNHLY and CDR2 FYNNEI come from the germline V gene. The sample was cultured PBMCs, taken from culture after CMV antigen stimulation. This clonotype was obtained from a human donor in good health (CMV status not recorded). Some clones in this sample may be carry-over from other donors' samples. The chain employs TRBV2 and TRBJ2-3; 9 nucleotides agree with TRBD2. This CDR3 reads CASSALAGGMRDTQYF. CDR3 coding DNA: TGTGCCAGCAGTGCCCTGGCGGGGGGGATGAGAGATACGCAGTATTTT.